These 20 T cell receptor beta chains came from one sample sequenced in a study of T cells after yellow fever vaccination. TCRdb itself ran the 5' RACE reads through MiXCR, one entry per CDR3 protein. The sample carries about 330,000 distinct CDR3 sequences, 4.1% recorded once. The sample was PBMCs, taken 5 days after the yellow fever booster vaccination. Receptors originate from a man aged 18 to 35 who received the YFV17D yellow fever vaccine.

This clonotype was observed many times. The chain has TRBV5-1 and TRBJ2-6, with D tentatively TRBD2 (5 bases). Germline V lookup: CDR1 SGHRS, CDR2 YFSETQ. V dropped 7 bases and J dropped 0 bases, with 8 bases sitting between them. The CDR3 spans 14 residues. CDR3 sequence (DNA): TGCGCCAGCCGGGATCTCTCTGGGGCCAACGTCCTGACTTTC. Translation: CASRDLSGANVLTF. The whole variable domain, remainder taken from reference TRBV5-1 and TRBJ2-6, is KAGVTQTPRYLIKTRGQQVTLSCSPISGHRSVSWYQQTPGQGLQFLFEYFSETQRNKGNFPGRFSGRQFSNSRSEMNVSTLELGDSALYLCASRDLSGANVLTFGAGSRLTVL.

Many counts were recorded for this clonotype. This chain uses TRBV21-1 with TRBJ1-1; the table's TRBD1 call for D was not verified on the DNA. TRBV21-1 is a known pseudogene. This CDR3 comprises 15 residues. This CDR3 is CASNDLDRGHGEAFF. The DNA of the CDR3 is TGTGCCAGCAACGACCTTGACAGGGGGCATGGTGAAGCTTTCTTT.

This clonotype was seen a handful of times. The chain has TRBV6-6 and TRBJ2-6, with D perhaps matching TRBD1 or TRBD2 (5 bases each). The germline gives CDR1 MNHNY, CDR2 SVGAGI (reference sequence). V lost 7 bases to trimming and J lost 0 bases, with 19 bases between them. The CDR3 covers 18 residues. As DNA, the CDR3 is TGTGCCAGCACAGAGACCGGGACGGCCTTCTCTGGGGCCAACGTCCTGACTTTC. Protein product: CASTETGTAFSGANVLTF.

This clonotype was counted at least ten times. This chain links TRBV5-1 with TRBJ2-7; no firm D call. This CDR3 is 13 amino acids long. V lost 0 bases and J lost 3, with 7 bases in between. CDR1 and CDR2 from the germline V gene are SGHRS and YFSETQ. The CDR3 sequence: CASSLGPHYEQYV. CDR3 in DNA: TGCGCCAGCAGCTTGGGGCCTCACTACGAGCAGTACGTC.

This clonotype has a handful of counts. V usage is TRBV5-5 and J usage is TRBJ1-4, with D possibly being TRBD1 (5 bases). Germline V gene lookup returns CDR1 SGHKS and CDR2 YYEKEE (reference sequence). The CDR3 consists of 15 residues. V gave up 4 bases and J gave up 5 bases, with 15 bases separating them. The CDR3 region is CASSPLQGWNEKLFF. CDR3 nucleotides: TGTGCCAGCAGCCCCCTGCAGGGATGGAATGAAAAACTGTTTTTT.

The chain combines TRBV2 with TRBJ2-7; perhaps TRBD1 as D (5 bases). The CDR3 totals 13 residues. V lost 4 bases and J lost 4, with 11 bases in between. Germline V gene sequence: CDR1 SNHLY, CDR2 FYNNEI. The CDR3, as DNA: TGTGCCAGCAGTGGGGCAGGGCGGTACGAGCAGTACGTC. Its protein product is CASSGAGRYEQYV.

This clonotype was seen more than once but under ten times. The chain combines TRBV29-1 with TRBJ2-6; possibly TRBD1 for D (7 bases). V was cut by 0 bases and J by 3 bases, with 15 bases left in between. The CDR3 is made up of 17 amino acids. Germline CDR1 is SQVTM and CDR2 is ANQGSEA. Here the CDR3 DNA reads TGCAGCGTTGAAGATCGGAGGGGGCGAGGTGGGGCCAACGTCCTGACTTTC. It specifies CSVEDRRGRGGANVLTF.

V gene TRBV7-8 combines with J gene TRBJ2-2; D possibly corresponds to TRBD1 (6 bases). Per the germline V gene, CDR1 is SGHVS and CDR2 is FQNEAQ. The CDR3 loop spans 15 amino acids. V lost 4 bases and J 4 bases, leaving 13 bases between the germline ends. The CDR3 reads CASSSYRVGTGELFF. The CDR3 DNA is TGTGCCAGCAGCTCGTACAGGGTGGGCACCGGGGAGCTGTTTTTT.

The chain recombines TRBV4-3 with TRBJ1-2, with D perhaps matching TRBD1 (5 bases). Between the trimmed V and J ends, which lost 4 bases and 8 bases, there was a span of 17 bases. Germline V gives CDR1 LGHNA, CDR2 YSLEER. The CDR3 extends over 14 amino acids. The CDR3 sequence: CASSPAGRVEGYTF. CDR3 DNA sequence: TGCGCCAGCAGCCCCGCCGGCAGGGTCGAGGGCTACACCTTC.

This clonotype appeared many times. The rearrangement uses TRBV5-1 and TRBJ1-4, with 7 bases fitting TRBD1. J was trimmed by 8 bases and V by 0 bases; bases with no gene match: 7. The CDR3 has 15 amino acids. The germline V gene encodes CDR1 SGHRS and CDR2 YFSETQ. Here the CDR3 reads CASSLGDRVGEKLFF. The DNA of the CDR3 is TGCGCCAGCAGCTTGGGTGACAGGGTTGGGGAAAAACTGTTTTTT.

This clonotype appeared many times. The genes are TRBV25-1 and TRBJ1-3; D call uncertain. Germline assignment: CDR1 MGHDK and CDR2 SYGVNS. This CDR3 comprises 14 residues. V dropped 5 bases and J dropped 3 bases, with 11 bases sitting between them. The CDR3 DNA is TGTGCCAGCAGTACGGGCTTGGGTGGAAACACCATATATTTT. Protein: CASSTGLGGNTIYF.

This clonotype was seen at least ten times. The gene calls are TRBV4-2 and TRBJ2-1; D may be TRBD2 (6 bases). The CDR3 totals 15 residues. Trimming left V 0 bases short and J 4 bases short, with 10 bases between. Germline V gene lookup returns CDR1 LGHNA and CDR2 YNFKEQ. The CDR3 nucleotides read TGTGCCAGCAGCCAAGAAAAACTAGCTTACAATGAGCAGTTCTTC. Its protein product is CASSQEKLAYNEQFF.

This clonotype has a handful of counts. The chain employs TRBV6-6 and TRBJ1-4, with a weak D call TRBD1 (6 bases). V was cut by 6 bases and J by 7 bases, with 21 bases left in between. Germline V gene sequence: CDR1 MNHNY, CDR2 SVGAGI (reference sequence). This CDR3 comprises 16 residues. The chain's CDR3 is CASSDGGALRTEKLFF. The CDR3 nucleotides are TGTGCCAGCAGCGATGGGGGGGCGCTTCGGACTGAAAAACTGTTTTTT.

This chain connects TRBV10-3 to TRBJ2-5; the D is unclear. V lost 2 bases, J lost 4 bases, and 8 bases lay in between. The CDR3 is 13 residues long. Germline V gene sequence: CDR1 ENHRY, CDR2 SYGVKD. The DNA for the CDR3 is TGTGCCATCAGTGAGAACTTCAGAGAGACCCAGTACTTC. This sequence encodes CAISENFRETQYF.

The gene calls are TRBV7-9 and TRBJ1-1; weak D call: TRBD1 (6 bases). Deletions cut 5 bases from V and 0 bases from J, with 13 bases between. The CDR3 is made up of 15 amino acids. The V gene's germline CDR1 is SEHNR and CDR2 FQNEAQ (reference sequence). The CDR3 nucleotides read TGTGCCAGCAGCGCATCCGGGACAATGAACACTGAAGCTTTCTTT. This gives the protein CASSASGTMNTEAFF.

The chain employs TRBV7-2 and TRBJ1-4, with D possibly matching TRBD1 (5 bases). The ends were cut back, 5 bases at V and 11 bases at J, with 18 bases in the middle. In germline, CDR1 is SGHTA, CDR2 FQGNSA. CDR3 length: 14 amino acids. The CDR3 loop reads CASSPIPHRGKLFF. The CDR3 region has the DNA TGTGCCAGCAGCCCCATTCCGCACCGGGGGAAACTGTTTTTT.

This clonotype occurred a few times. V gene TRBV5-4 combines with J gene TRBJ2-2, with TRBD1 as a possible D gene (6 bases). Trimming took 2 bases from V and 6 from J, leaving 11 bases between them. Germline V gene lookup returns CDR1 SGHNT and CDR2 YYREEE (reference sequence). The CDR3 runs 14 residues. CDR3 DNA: TGTGCCAGCAGCTTAATGCAGGGGCCCGGGGAGCTGTTTTTT. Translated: CASSLMQGPGELFF.

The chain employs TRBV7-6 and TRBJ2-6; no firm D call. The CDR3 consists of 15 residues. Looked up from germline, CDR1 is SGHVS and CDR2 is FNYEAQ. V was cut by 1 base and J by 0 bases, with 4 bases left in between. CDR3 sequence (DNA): TGTGCCAGCAGCTTAGATCGCTCTGGGGCCAACGTCCTGACTTTC. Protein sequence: CASSLDRSGANVLTF.

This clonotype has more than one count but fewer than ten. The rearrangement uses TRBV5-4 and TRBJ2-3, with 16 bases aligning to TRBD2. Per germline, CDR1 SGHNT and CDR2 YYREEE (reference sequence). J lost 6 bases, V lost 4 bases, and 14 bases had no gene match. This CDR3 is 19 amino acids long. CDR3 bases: TGTGCCAGCAGCCCGGGACTAGCGGGGGGGCCCGTCGGTGTGGATACGCAGTATTTT. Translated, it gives CASSPGLAGGPVGVDTQYF. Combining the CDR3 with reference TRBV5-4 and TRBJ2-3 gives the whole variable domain ETGVTQSPTHLIKTRGQQVTLRCSSQSGHNTVSWYQQALGQGPQFIFQYYREEENGRGNFPPRFSGLQFPNYSSELNVNALELDDSALYLCASSPGLAGGPVGVDTQYFGPGTRLTVL.

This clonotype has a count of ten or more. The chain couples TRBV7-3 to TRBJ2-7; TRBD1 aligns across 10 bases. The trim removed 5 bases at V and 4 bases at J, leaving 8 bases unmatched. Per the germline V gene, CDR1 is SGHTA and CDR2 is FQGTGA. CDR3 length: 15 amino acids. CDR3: CASSQGQGRKYEQYF. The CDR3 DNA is TGTGCCAGCAGCCAGGGACAGGGGAGGAAGTACGAGCAGTACTTC.